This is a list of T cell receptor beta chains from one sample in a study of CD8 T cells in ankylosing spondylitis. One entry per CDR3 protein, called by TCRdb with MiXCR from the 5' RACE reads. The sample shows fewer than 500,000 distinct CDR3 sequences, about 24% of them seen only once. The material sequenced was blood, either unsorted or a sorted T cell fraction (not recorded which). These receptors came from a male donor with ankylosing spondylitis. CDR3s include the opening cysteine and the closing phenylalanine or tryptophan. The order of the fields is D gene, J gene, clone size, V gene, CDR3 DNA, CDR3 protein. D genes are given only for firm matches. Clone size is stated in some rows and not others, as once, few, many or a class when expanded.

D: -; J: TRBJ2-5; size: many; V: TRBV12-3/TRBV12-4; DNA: TGTGCCAGCAGTTTATTCCGTGGTGAAGAGACCCAGTACTTC; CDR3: CASSLFRGEETQYF
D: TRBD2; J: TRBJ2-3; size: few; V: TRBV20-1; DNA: TGCAGTGCGCCCCGGGGCGGGAGGGCCCCCACAGATACGCAGTATTTT; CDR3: CSAPRGGRAPTDTQYF
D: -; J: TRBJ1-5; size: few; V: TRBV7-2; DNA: TGTGCCAGCAGCCCGGGGGGGAAGGGGCGTCAGCCCCAGCATTTT; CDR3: CASSPGGKGRQPQHF
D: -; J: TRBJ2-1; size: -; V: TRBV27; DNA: TGTGCCAGCAGTCCGTTCATTCCCTACAATGAGCAGTTCTTC; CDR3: CASSPFIPYNEQFF
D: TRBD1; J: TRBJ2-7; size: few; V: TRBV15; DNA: TGTGCCACCAGCAGAGATTGGCCGGGGACAGGGATGAGCGACGAGCAGTACTTC; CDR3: CATSRDWPGTGMSDEQYF
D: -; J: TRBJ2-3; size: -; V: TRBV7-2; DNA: TGTGCCAGCAGCTTAGGACTAGTTAGGGATACGCAGTATTTT; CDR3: CASSLGLVRDTQYF
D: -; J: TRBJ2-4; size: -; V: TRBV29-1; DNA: TGCAGCACCCGGGACACCGAAAACATTCAGTACTTC; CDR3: CSTRDTENIQYF
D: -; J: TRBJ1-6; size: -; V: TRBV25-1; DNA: TGTGCCAGCAGCAAAGACCAACCTAATTCACCCCTCCACTTT; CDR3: CASSKDQPNSPLHF
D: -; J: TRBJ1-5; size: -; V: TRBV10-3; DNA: TGTGCCATCAGTGAGGAAGGGTATCAGCCCCAGCATTTT; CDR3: CAISEEGYQPQHF
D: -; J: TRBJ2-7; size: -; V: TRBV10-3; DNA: TGTGCCATCAGTGAGCAGGTCGGGTACGAGCAGTACTTC; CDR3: CAISEQVGYEQYF
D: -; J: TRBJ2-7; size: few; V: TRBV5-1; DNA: TGCGCCAGCAGCTCCCGGGACCGGGGTTTATCGCAGTACTTC; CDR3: CASSSRDRGLSQYF
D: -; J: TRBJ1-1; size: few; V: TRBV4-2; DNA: TGTGCCAGCAGCCAAGATAACAGGGACGGGACTGAAGCTTTCTTT; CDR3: CASSQDNRDGTEAFF
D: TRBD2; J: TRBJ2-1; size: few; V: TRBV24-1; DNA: TGTGCCACCAGTGACCCCGGACTAGCGGGAGTTGGTGAGCAGTTCTTC; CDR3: CATSDPGLAGVGEQFF
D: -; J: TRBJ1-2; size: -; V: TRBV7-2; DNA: TGTGCCAGCAGCTTAGAAAGAGGCAGGTTGGGTGGCTACACCTTC; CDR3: CASSLERGRLGGYTF
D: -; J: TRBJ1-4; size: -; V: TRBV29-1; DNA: TGCAGCGTTGAGGGGGCTGGTGAAAAACTGTTTTTT; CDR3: CSVEGAGEKLFF
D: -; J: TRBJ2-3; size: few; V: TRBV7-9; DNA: TGTGCCAGCAGCTTATCGGCCCCCACGGATACGCAGTATTTT; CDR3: CASSLSAPTDTQYF
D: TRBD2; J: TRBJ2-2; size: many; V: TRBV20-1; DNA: TGCAGTGTAGGGACTAGCGGAGTCAATCTGGGGGAGCTGTTTTTT; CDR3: CSVGTSGVNLGELFF
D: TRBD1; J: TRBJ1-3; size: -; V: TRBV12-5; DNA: TGTGCTAGTGGTGGCCCAGGGGGCAGGAGAAACACCATATATTTT; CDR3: CASGGPGGRRNTIYF
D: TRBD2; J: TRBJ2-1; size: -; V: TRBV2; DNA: TGTGCCAGCAGTGAAGTTGGCGGGAGTATCAATGAGCAGTTCTTC; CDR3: CASSEVGGSINEQFF
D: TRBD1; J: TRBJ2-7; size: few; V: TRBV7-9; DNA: TGTGCCAGCAGCCCGGGGACAGGGGCCTCCTACGAGCAGTACTTC; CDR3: CASSPGTGASYEQYF
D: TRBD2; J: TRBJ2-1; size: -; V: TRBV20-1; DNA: TGCAGTGCTCCTCGCGATTCTAGCGGGAGATACAATGAGCAGTTCTTC; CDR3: CSAPRDSSGRYNEQFF
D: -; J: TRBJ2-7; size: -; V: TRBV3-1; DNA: TGTGCCAGCAGCCACGGAGGGGGCTTCTACGAGCAGTACTTC; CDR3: CASSHGGGFYEQYF
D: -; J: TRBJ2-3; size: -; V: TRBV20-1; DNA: TGCAGTGCTAGAGAGACGACTAGGGGGTTTAGCACAGATACGCAGTATTTT; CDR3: CSARETTRGFSTDTQYF
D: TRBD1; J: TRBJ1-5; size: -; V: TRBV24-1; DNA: TGTGTCACCAGTGACTCGGACAGGGGTAATCAGCCCCAGCATTTT; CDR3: CVTSDSDRGNQPQHF
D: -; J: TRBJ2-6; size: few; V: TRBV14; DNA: TGTGCCAGCAGCCAGTTTCTCCCCAGGGTGTCTGGGGCCAACGTCCTGACTTTC; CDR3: CASSQFLPRVSGANVLTF
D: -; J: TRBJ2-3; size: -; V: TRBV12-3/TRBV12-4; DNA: TGTGCCAGCATGCAAAACACAGATACGCAGTATTTT; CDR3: CASMQNTDTQYF